The 27 T cell receptor beta chains in this list originate from one sample, sequenced in a study of naive and memory T cell subsets. The beta constant-region primer was an equimolar mix of two oligonucleotides covering TRBC1 and TRBC2. TCRdb re-analysed the UMI-ligation and nested PCR reads in MiXCR, keeping a single row per CDR3 protein. The sample holds around 160,000 distinct CDR3 sequences; about 17% are singletons and the top ten take 0.14%. Input material: naive CD4+ T cells from blood. These receptors all come from a human donor in good health.

The rearrangement joins TRBV15 to TRBJ2-7, with 7 bases lining up with TRBD1. Per the germline V gene, CDR1 is LNHNV and CDR2 is YYDKDF (reference sequence). J lost 3 bases, V lost 0 bases, and 5 bases had no gene match. The CDR3 extends over 15 amino acids. The CDR3 nucleotides read TGTGCCACCAGCAGAGAGACAGGGCTCTTCTACGAGCAGTACTTC. Translated: CATSRETGLFYEQYF.

A few counts support this clonotype. The chain recombines TRBV10-2 with TRBJ1-5; tentatively, D is TRBD1 (6 bases). In germline, CDR1 is WSHSY, CDR2 SAAADI. The CDR3 runs to 15 residues. Trimming removed 3 bases from V and 6 bases from J, with 15 bases in between. CDR3 residues: CASSDQGGAPQPQHF. CDR3 nucleotide sequence: TGCGCCAGCAGTGATCAAGGGGGGGCACCTCAGCCCCAGCATTTT.

The chain's CDR3 is CASSPRTGLAGYNEQFF. CDR3 DNA: TGTGCCAGCAGTCCCCGTACGGGACTAGCGGGTTACAATGAGCAGTTCTTC. The gene calls are TRBV12-3 or TRBV12-4 and TRBJ2-1; 12 nucleotides agree with TRBD2. J was trimmed by 4 bases and V by 5 bases; bases with no gene match: 9. This CDR3 has 17 amino acids.

This sequence joins TRBV6-2 or TRBV6-3 and TRBJ2-1; D is unresolved. Germline CDR1 MNHEY, CDR2 SVGEGT. V was cut by 4 bases and J by 6 bases, with 19 bases left in between. The CDR3 is 16 residues long. The CDR3 nucleotides read TGTGCCAGCAGTTGGAAGCGTCCCACGGTGGGCAATGAGCAGTTCTTC. Its translation is CASSWKRPTVGNEQFF.

This chain uses TRBV5-1 with TRBJ1-3, with D possibly matching TRBD1 (5 bases). Trimming took off 10 bases at V and 0 bases at J, with 11 bases between the two ends. CDR1 is SGHRS, CDR2 YFSETQ, per germline. The CDR3 is 13 amino acids. In DNA form, the CDR3 reads TGCGCCTGCGCACAGGACTCTGGAAACACCATATATTTT. Its translation is CACAQDSGNTIYF.

V gene TRBV28 combines with J gene TRBJ2-7; no clear D gene. Germline-derived CDR1 and CDR2 are MDHEN and SYDVKM. The V and J ends lost 5 bases and 3 bases respectively, with 17 bases between them. This CDR3 is built from 15 residues. As DNA, the CDR3 is TGTGCCAGCAGTCCCTCGGCAGGTGAGATCTACGAGCAGTACTTC. Residues: CASSPSAGEIYEQYF.

The CDR3: CSARDTQTLAKNIQYF. Here the CDR3 DNA reads TGCAGTGCTAGAGATACTCAGACCCTAGCCAAAAACATTCAGTACTTC. The chain has TRBV20-1 and TRBJ2-4; D not resolved. Between the trimmed V and J ends, which lost 0 bases and 0 bases, there was a span of 12 bases. This CDR3 is 16 amino acids long. The V gene's germline CDR1 is DFQATT and CDR2 SNEGSKA (reference sequence).

This clonotype was detected a few times. The V and J genes are TRBV4-1 and TRBJ2-7; D is possibly TRBD2 (5 bases). V lost 0 bases, J lost 11 bases, and 17 bases lay in between. The CDR3 is 14 residues long. The germline V gene has CDR1 MGHRA and CDR2 YSYEKL. The CDR3: CASSQERLPAEEYF. The CDR3 DNA reads as TGCGCCAGCAGCCAAGAGAGACTACCCGCTGAGGAGTACTTC.

This clonotype was counted a few times. The V gene is TRBV18, the J gene TRBJ1-5, with D perhaps TRBD1 (5 bases). Germline V gene lookup returns CDR1 KGHSH and CDR2 LQKENI. The V and J ends lost 2 bases and 6 bases respectively, with 14 bases between them. CDR3 length: 15 residues. CDR3 amino acids: CASSPGQGYSQPQHF. The CDR3 DNA is TGTGCCAGCTCACCAGGGCAGGGATATAGTCAGCCCCAGCATTTT.

This clonotype was counted a few times. This chain connects TRBV30 to TRBJ2-5; tentative D call: TRBD1 (6 bases). CDR3 length equals 13 residues. Germline loops: CDR1 GTSNPN, CDR2 SVGIG (reference sequence). The ends were cut back, 2 bases at V and 4 bases at J, with 11 bases in the middle. This CDR3 is CAWSRRGLETQYF. CDR3 DNA: TGTGCCTGGAGTCGCAGGGGTTTAGAGACCCAGTACTTC.

DNA for the CDR3: TGTGCCAGCAGCCAAGGAGGGCCCTTCTACGAGCAGTACTTC. It yields the protein CASSQGGPFYEQYF. This chain connects TRBV14 to TRBJ2-7; maybe TRBD2 (5 bases). The CDR3 consists of 14 residues. Trimming stripped 1 base from V and 3 bases from J, with 10 bases between. From germline, CDR1 is SGHDN and CDR2 FVKESK. Together with reference TRBV14 and TRBJ2-7, the CDR3 gives the full variable domain: EAGVTQFPSHSVIEKGQTVTLRCDPISGHDNLYWYRRVMGKEIKFLLHFVKESKQDESGMPNNRFLAERTGGTYSTLKVQPAELEDSGVYFCASSQGGPFYEQYFGPGTRLTVT.

This clonotype was detected only a few times. This chain uses TRBV15 with TRBJ2-1, with 7 bases that match TRBD2. J lost 6 bases, V lost 3 bases, and 8 bases had no gene match. Per germline, CDR1 LNHNV and CDR2 YYDKDF (reference sequence). CDR3 length: 15 amino acids. CDR3 loop: CATSSHGLETNEQFF. CDR3 bases: TGTGCCACCAGCAGCCACGGACTAGAAACCAATGAGCAGTTCTTC.

This clonotype was observed a few times. The V gene is TRBV25-1, the J gene TRBJ2-1; 9 bases align to TRBD2. This CDR3 comprises 17 residues. Germline V lookup: CDR1 MGHDK, CDR2 SYGVNS. V was pared by 2 bases and J by 0 bases, with 5 bases of the junction left unmatched. The CDR3 sequence is CASSESGGSPSYNEQFF. In DNA form, the CDR3 reads TGTGCCAGCAGTGAAAGCGGGGGGAGCCCCTCCTACAATGAGCAGTTCTTC. The full variable domain, completed using reference TRBV25-1 and TRBJ2-1, is EADIYQTPRYLVIGTGKKITLECSQTMGHDKMYWYQQDPGMELHLIHYSYGVNSTEKGDLSSESTVSRIRTEHFPLTLESARPSHTSQYLCASSESGGSPSYNEQFFGPGTRLTVL.

About this clonotype itself: The final CDR3 position lacks the conserved phenylalanine or tryptophan, pointing to a likely read error. The chain uses TRBV10-3 and TRBJ2-3; a possible D gene is TRBD2 (6 bases). Germline V lookup: CDR1 ENHRY, CDR2 SYGVKD. Trimming took 6 bases from V and 1 from J, leaving 14 bases between them. This CDR3 spans 15 amino acids. The CDR3 sequence is CAISSAGWGTDTQYL. In nucleotides, the CDR3 is TGTGCCATCAGCTCAGCGGGCTGGGGCACAGATACGCAGTATCTT.

V gene TRBV7-3 combines with J gene TRBJ2-7; 12 bases map to TRBD2. CDR1 is SGHTA and CDR2 is FQGTGA in the germline V gene. V trimming: 5 bases; J trimming: 5 bases; junction bases outside the gene matches: 7. The CDR3 covers 15 residues. CDR3 residues: CASSPRLAGVNEQYF. In DNA form, the CDR3 reads TGTGCCAGCAGCCCGCGACTAGCGGGAGTCAACGAGCAGTACTTC.

At least ten counts were recorded for this clonotype. This sequence joins TRBV28 and TRBJ2-5; D is undetermined. Germline V CDR1 and CDR2: MDHEN, SYDVKM. The CDR3 has 12 amino acids. Trimming stripped 2 bases from V and 1 base from J, with 2 bases between. The chain's CDR3 is CASSLLQETQYF. DNA for the CDR3: TGTGCCAGCAGTTTACTCCAAGAGACCCAGTACTTC.

This clonotype was seen a handful of times. The V call is TRBV19, the J call TRBJ1-4, with D uncertain. V was pared by 10 bases and J by 6 bases, with 9 bases between. The CDR3 has 11 residues. Germline V CDR1 and CDR2: LNHDA, SQIVND (reference sequence). CDR3 amino acids: CATSHDEKLFF. CDR3 DNA sequence: TGTGCCACCTCCCACGATGAAAAACTGTTTTTT.

This clonotype showed up many times. The chain employs TRBV5-1 and TRBJ2-3; 10 nucleotides match TRBD2. The ends lost 1 base at V and 3 bases at J; junction bases unmatched: 2. The length of the CDR3 is 15 residues. The germline V gene encodes CDR1 SGHRS and CDR2 YFSETQ. The CDR3 bases are TGCGCCAGCAGCTTGAGCGGGAGGGTTACAGATACGCAGTATTTT. This codes for CASSLSGRVTDTQYF.

The chain combines TRBV11-2 with TRBJ2-1; D could derive from TRBD1 or TRBD2 (5 bases each). The V end was cut by 1 base, the J end by 12 bases, with 25 bases between. Germline loops: CDR1 SGHAT, CDR2 FQNNGV. The CDR3 is 17 amino acids. The CDR3 DNA sequence: TGTGCCAGCAGCTTAGGCTGGGACCCTCCGCTAAAGGGTGTGCAGTTCTTC. As protein: CASSLGWDPPLKGVQFF.

V gene TRBV10-3 combines with J gene TRBJ2-1; 12 bases agree with TRBD2. From germline, CDR1 is ENHRY and CDR2 SYGVKD. The CDR3 totals 18 residues. V shed 6 bases and J 0 bases; nucleotides not matched to a gene: 9. The CDR3: CAISQRTSGTSSYNEQFF. CDR3 nucleotides: TGTGCCATCAGCCAGAGGACTAGCGGGACCAGCTCCTACAATGAGCAGTTCTTC.

Remarks on this clonotype: The CDR3 does not close with the conserved phenylalanine or tryptophan, likely indicating a read error. The CDR3 coding sequence is TGTGCCAGCAGTTCCCGGTTACCGGGGGAGCTGTTTCTT. Translating it yields CASSSRLPGELFL. The rearrangement joins TRBV28 to TRBJ2-2, with D uncertain. The CDR3 runs to 13 residues. Per germline, CDR1 MDHEN and CDR2 SYDVKM. V lost 4 bases and J 8 bases, leaving 11 bases between the germline ends.

This clonotype was detected a few times. The V and J genes are TRBV7-2 and TRBJ2-1, with D tentatively TRBD1 (5 bases). The V and J ends lost 2 bases and 2 bases respectively, with 19 bases between them. The CDR3 consists of 18 residues. Germline V CDR1 and CDR2: SGHTA, FQGNSA. DNA of the CDR3: TGTGCCAGCAGCTTAAATAATCCAAGACAGCGAGCCTACAATGAGCAGTTCTTC. It translates to CASSLNNPRQRAYNEQFF. Drawing the rest from reference TRBV7-2 and TRBJ2-1, the complete variable domain is GAGVSQSPSNKVTEKGKDVELRCDPISGHTALYWYRQSLGQGLEFLIYFQGNSAPDKSGLPSDRFSAERTGGSVSTLTIQRTQQEDSAVYLCASSLNNPRQRAYNEQFFGPGTRLTVL.

V and J are TRBV20-1 and TRBJ2-1; the D gene could be TRBD1 or TRBD2 (5 bases each). The V end was cut by 3 bases, the J end by 5 bases, with 11 bases between. This CDR3 has 13 amino acids. The germline gives CDR1 DFQATT, CDR2 SNEGSKA (reference sequence). The CDR3 nucleotides are TGCAGTGCTAGTTGGGACGCCGACAATGAGCAGTTCTTC. It encodes CSASWDADNEQFF.

The chain uses TRBV30 and TRBJ1-4; D perhaps matches TRBD1 (6 bases). The germline V gene has CDR1 GTSNPN and CDR2 SVGIG (reference sequence). Trimming left V 1 base short and J 8 bases short, with 14 bases between. This CDR3 has 14 residues. Written as DNA, the CDR3 is TGTGCCTGGAGTGCCGGGGGGCCCGAGGAAAAACTGTTTTTT. It codes for CAWSAGGPEEKLFF.

This clonotype was observed a handful of times. J is TRBJ2-5 and V is TRBV3-1; 8 bases are a match to TRBD1. The CDR3 consists of 12 residues. V was clipped by 10 bases and J by 3 bases; unmatched bases: 4. Germline V gene data show CDR1 as LGHDT and CDR2 as YNNKEL (reference sequence). The CDR3 sequence: CATRTGKETQYF. CDR3 nucleotide sequence: TGTGCCACACGGACAGGGAAAGAGACCCAGTACTTC.

A few counts support this clonotype. The chain employs TRBV20-1 and TRBJ2-3; TRBD2 might be the D (5 bases). Trimming removed 2 bases from V and 10 bases from J, with 16 bases in between. This CDR3 has 13 amino acids. Germline V gene data show CDR1 as DFQATT and CDR2 as SNEGSKA (reference sequence). CDR3 sequence reads: CSARQGLGTAQYF. CDR3 nucleotide sequence: TGCAGTGCTAGACAAGGACTGGGAACGGCGCAGTATTTT.

The chain has TRBV12-3 or TRBV12-4 and TRBJ2-5, with D possibly being TRBD1 (6 bases). The CDR3 is 14 residues long. V was clipped by 5 bases and J by 1 base, with 11 bases between them. DNA of the CDR3: TGTGCCAGCAGTCCGGACAGTCCCCAAGAGACCCAGTACTTC. This sequence encodes CASSPDSPQETQYF.